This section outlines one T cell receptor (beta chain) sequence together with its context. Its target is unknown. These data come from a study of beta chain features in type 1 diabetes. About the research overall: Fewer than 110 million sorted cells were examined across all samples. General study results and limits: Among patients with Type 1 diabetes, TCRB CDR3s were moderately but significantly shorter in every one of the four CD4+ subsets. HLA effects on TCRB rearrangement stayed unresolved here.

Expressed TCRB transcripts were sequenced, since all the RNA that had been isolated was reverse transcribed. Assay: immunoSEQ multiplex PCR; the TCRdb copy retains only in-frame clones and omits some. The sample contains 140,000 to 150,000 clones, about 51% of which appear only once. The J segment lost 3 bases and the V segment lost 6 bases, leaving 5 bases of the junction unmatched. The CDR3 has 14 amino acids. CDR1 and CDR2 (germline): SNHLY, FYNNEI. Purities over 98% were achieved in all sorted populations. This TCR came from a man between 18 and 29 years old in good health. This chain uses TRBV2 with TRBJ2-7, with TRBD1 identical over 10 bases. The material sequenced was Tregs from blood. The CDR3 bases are TGTGCCAGCAGCCTTCGGACAGGGGGCTACGAGCAGTACTTC. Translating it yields CASSLRTGGYEQYF.